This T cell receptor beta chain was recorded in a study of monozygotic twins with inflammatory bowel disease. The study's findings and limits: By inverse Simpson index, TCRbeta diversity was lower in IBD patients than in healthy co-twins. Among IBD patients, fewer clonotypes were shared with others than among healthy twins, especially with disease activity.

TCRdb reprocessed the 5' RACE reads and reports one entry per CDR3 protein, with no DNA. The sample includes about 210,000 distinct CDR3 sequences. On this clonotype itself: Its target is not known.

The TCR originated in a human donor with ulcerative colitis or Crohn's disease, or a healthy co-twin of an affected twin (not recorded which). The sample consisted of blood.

The CDR3 protein is CASSLGRRVESNEQFF. The V gene is TRBV5-1, the J gene TRBJ2-1. This CDR3 has 16 residues. The germline V gene has CDR1 SGHRS and CDR2 YFSETQ.